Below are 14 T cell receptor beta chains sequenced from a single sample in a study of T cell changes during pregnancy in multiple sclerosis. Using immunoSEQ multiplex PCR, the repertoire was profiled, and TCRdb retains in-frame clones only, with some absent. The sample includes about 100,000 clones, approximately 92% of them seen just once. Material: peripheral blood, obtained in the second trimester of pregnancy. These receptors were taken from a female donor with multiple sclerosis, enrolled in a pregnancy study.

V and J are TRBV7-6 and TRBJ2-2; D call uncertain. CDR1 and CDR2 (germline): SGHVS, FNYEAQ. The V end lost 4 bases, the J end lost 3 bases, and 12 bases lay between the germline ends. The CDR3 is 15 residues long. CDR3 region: CASSSEARDTGELFF. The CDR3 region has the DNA TGTGCCAGCAGCTCCGAGGCACGGGACACCGGGGAGCTGTTTTTT.

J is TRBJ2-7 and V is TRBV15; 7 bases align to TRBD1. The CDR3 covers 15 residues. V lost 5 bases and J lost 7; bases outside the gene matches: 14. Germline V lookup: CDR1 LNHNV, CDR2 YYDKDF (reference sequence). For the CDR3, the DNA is TGTGCCACCAGCGGTTGGTCGGGACAGAGAATTGAGCAGTACTTC. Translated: CATSGWSGQRIEQYF.

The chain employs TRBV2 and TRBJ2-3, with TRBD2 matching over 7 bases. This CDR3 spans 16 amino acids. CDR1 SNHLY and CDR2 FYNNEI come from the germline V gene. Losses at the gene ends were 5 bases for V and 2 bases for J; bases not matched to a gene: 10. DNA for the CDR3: TGTGCCAGCAGTTTGGGGGGGGTAAAAGTCACAGATACGCAGTATTTT. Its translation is CASSLGGVKVTDTQYF.

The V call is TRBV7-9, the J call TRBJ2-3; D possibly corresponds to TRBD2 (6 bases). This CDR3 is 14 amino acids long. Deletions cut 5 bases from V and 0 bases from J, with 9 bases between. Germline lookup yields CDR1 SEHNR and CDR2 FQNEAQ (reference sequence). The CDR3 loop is CASSLGTSTDTQYF. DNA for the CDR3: TGTGCCAGCAGCCTGGGGACTAGCACAGATACGCAGTATTTT. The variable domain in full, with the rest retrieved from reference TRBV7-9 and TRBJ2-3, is DTGVSQNPRHKITKRGQNVTFRCDPISEHNRLYWYRQTLGQGPEFLTYFQNEAQLEKSRLLSDRFSAERPKGSFSTLEIQRTEQGDSAMYLCASSLGTSTDTQYFGPGTRLTVL.

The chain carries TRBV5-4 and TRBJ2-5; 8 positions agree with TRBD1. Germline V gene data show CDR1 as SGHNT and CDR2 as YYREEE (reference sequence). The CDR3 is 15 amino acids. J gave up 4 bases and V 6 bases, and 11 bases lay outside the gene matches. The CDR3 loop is CASTESGGRGETQYF. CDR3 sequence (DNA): TGTGCCAGCACCGAGTCAGGGGGCCGGGGAGAGACCCAGTACTTC.

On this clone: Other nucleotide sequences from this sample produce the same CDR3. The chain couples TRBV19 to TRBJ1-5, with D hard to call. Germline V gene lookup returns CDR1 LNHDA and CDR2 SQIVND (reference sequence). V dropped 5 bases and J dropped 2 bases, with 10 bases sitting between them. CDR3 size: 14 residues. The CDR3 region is CASSPRGGNQPQHF. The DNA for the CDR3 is TGTGCCAGTAGTCCCCGAGGCGGCAATCAGCCCCAGCATTTT.

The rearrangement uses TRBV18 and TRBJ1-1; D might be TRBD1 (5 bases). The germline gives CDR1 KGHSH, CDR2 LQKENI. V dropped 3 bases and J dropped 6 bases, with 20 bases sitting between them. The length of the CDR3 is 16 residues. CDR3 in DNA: TGTGCCAGCTCACCGACCCAAGGGACTCCCGGGGCTGAAGCTTTCTTT. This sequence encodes CASSPTQGTPGAEAFF.

The CDR3 region has the DNA TGCGCCAGCAGCTCCGGACAAGAGCAGTTCTTC. The encoded protein is CASSSGQEQFF. The V and J genes are TRBV5-1 and TRBJ2-1; maybe TRBD1 (5 bases). The germline V gene encodes CDR1 SGHRS and CDR2 YFSETQ. V was pared by 3 bases and J by 10 bases, with 8 bases between. The CDR3 contains 11 residues.

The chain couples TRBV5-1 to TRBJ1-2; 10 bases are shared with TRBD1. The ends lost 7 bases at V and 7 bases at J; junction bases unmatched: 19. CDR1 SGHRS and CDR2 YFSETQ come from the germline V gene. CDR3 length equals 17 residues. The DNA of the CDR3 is TGCGCCAGCTCGCCACTAGAAAGGGACAGGGGTATTTTTGGCTACACCTTC. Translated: CASSPLERDRGIFGYTF.

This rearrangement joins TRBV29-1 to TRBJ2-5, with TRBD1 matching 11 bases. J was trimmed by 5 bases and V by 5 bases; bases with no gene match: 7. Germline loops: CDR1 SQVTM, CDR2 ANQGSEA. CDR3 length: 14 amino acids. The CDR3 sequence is CSVIRTGGSETQYF. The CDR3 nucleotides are TGCAGCGTTATAAGGACAGGGGGCAGTGAGACCCAGTACTTC.

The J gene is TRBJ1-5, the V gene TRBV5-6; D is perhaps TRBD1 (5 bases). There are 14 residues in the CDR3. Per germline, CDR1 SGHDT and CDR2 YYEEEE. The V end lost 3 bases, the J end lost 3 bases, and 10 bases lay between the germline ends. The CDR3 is CASSSTGDNQPQHF. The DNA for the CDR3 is TGTGCCAGCAGCTCCACGGGGGACAATCAGCCCCAGCATTTT.

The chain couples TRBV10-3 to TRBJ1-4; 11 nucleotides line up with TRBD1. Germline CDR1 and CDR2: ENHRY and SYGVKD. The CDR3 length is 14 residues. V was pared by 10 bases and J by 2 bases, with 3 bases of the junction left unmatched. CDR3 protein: CATGQGATNEKLFF. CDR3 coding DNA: TGTGCCACCGGACAGGGGGCGACTAATGAAAAACTGTTTTTT.

The chain's CDR3 is CASSEGVRSNQPQHF. The CDR3 DNA is TGTGCCAGCAGTGAGGGAGTAAGGAGCAATCAGCCCCAGCATTTT. This chain joins TRBV6-1 and TRBJ1-5; no reliable D call. This CDR3 comprises 15 residues. The V and J ends lost 3 bases and 1 base respectively, with 10 bases between them. Germline lookup yields CDR1 MNHNS and CDR2 SASEGT.

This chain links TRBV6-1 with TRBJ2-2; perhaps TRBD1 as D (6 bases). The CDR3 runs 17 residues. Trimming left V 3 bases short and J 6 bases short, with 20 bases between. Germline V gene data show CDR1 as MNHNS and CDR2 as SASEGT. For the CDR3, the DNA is TGTGCCAGCAGTGATCAACCGGGACAACTAGGGTCCGGGGAGCTGTTTTTT. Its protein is CASSDQPGQLGSGELFF.